These 18 T cell receptor beta chains were sequenced from one sample in a study of T cell repertoires in cytomegalovirus infection. Their antigens remain unidentified. TCRdb passed the reads through MiXCR, listing each CDR3 protein once. The repertoire holds about 37,000 distinct CDR3 sequences, with about 52% as singletons. Here the sequenced sample was CD8+ T cells from cultured PBMCs, taken from culture after CMV antigen stimulation. These receptors all come from a human donor in good health (CMV status not recorded). Some clones in this sample may be carry-over from other donors' samples.

The rearrangement uses TRBV12-3 or TRBV12-4 and TRBJ2-2; 7 bases map to TRBD1. The CDR3 length is 18 residues. The junction had 16 bases not matched to a gene; V was cut back by 6 bases and J by 3 bases. CDR3 residues: CASSPLIISTGYTGELFF. DNA of the CDR3: TGTGCCAGCAGCCCGCTCATTATCTCGACAGGGTACACCGGGGAGCTGTTTTTT.

Of note for this clonotype: It is likely a read error, because the conserved phenylalanine at the end of the CDR3 is missing. The DNA is omitted, as the CDR3 cannot be located on it reliably, and the CDR3 follows TCRdb's listing. The rearrangement links TRBV7-6 to TRBJ2-7; the listed D gene, TRBD1, was not tested against the DNA. Germline V gene data show CDR1 as SGHVS and CDR2 as FNYEAQ. With termini counted, the CDR3 has 15 amino acids. CDR3 protein: CASSSRDTGFYELYL.

CDR3 nucleotide sequence: TGTGCCAGCAGCGACCTGACTAGCGACGAGCAGTACTTC. This gives the protein CASSDLTSDEQYF. The chain carries TRBV7-2 and TRBJ2-7; 8 bases match TRBD2. Germline-derived CDR1 and CDR2 are SGHTA and FQGNSA. V trimming: 5 bases; J trimming: 5 bases; junction bases outside the gene matches: 5. CDR3 length equals 13 residues.

This clonotype was found many times. This chain connects TRBV10-3 to TRBJ2-7; 8 nucleotides agree with TRBD2. CDR1 is ENHRY and CDR2 is SYGVKD in the germline V gene. V lost 10 bases and J lost 2; bases outside the gene matches: 7. This CDR3 has 13 residues. CDR3 region: CATRGGATYEQYF. CDR3 in DNA: TGTGCCACCCGGGGGGGCGCCACCTACGAGCAGTACTTC.

Here the CDR3 reads CASRRQGASEQYF. The CDR3 nucleotides read TGTGCCAGCCGGCGACAGGGGGCGTCGGAGCAGTACTTC. The rearrangement uses TRBV12-3 or TRBV12-4 and TRBJ2-7; 10 nucleotides match TRBD1. The CDR3 has 13 residues. With 8 bases clipped from V and 7 bases from J, the junction kept 8 bases outside the gene matches.

This clonotype has a single count. The gene calls are TRBV6-6 and TRBJ2-3; 9 bases fit TRBD2. The CDR3 is 16 residues long. V dropped 10 bases and J dropped 2; count of bases not matched to a gene: 13. Germline values: CDR1 MNHNY, CDR2 SVGAGI (reference sequence). The CDR3: CATRVASGTYTDTQYF. The CDR3 nucleotides are TGTGCCACCAGGGTAGCTAGCGGGACGTACACAGATACGCAGTATTTT.

V is TRBV6-5 and J is TRBJ2-3; the D is unclear. Germline-derived CDR1 and CDR2 are MNHEY and SVGAGI. Between the trimmed V and J ends, which lost 6 bases and 2 bases, there was a span of 12 bases. The length of the CDR3 is 14 residues. CDR3 DNA sequence: TGTGCCAGCAGCGAACGTAGCACCACAGATACGCAGTATTTT. It specifies CASSERSTTDTQYF.

The V and J genes are TRBV7-8 and TRBJ2-2; TRBD2 aligns across 12 bases. Germline V lookup: CDR1 SGHVS, CDR2 FQNEAQ. The length of the CDR3 is 17 residues. With V trimmed by 5 bases and J by 2 bases, 6 bases remained unmatched. CDR3 residues: CASSRGTSGPNTGELFF. The CDR3 bases are TGTGCCAGCAGCAGAGGGACTAGCGGGCCTAACACCGGGGAGCTGTTTTTT.

J is TRBJ1-4 and V is TRBV27; D uncertain. The CDR3 runs 17 residues. The germline gives CDR1 MNHEY, CDR2 SMNVEV (reference sequence). V lost 3 bases to trimming and J lost 7 bases, with 21 bases between them. CDR3: CASSFHLPNVEGEKLFF. CDR3 sequence (DNA): TGTGCCAGCAGTTTCCATTTACCGAATGTCGAAGGTGAAAAACTGTTTTTT. Full variable domain (missing parts from reference TRBV27 and TRBJ1-4): EAQVTQNPRYLITVTGKKLTVTCSQNMNHEYMSWYRQDPGLGLRQIYYSMNVEVTDKGDVPEGYKVSRKEKRNFPLILESPSPNQTSLYFCASSFHLPNVEGEKLFFGSGTQLSVL.

This chain connects TRBV7-3 to TRBJ2-1, with TRBD2 identical over 7 bases. Trimming at V came to 5 bases and at J to 5 bases, leaving 15 bases not matched to a gene. The CDR3 totals 17 residues. CDR1 is SGHTA, CDR2 FQGTGA, per germline. CDR3 residues: CASSPGMGGYLDNEQFF. Here the CDR3 DNA reads TGTGCCAGCAGCCCCGGGATGGGAGGGTATCTGGACAATGAGCAGTTCTTC. The entire variable domain, with the rest obtained from reference TRBV7-3 and TRBJ2-1, is as follows: GAGVSQTPSNKVTEKGKYVELRCDPISGHTALYWYRQSLGQGPEFLIYFQGTGAADDSGLPNDRFFAVRPEGSVSTLKIQRTERGDSAVYLCASSPGMGGYLDNEQFFGPGTRLTVL.

This chain links TRBV7-8 with TRBJ2-7; possibly TRBD1 for D (6 bases). The germline V and J ends were trimmed by 5 bases and 6 bases, with 14 bases remaining between them. This CDR3 contains 13 residues. Germline CDR1 SGHVS, CDR2 FQNEAQ. CDR3 coding DNA: TGTGCCAGCAGCCCGCGACAGGTCGGCGAGCAGTACTTC. Amino acids: CASSPRQVGEQYF.

V is TRBV4-1 and J is TRBJ1-1, with 8 positions matching TRBD1. The junction had 5 bases not matched to a gene; V was cut back by 5 bases and J by 3 bases. There are 14 residues in the CDR3. CDR1 is MGHRA and CDR2 is YSYEKL in the germline V gene. The CDR3 DNA is TGCGCCAGCAGCGACGGACAGGGCTACACTGAAGCTTTCTTT. It specifies CASSDGQGYTEAFF.

The chain links TRBV10-3 to TRBJ2-1; TRBD2 matches at 14 bases. Germline-derived CDR1 and CDR2 are ENHRY and SYGVKD. The CDR3 runs to 17 residues. The ends lost 3 bases at V and 3 bases at J; junction bases unmatched: 4. The CDR3 sequence is CAISDPGLAGGYNEQFF. The CDR3 DNA is TGTGCCATCAGTGACCCCGGACTAGCGGGGGGCTACAATGAGCAGTTCTTC.

This clonotype was recorded at least ten times. The V gene is TRBV19, the J gene TRBJ2-6; D not certain. The CDR3 extends over 13 amino acids. Germline values: CDR1 LNHDA, CDR2 SQIVND (reference sequence). The V end lost 3 bases, the J end lost 4 bases, and 4 bases lay between the germline ends. The CDR3: CASSMAGANVLTF. Written as DNA, the CDR3 is TGTGCCAGTAGTATGGCAGGGGCCAACGTCCTGACTTTC.

This chain uses TRBV6-1 with TRBJ2-6; 7 bases are shared with TRBD1. CDR1 MNHNS and CDR2 SASEGT come from the germline V gene. The CDR3 consists of 18 residues. Trimming took 0 bases from V and 8 from J; bases not matched to a gene: 13. CDR3 nucleotides: TGTGCCAGCAGTGAAGCAGGCCGACAGGGTACATTTACCAACGTCCTGACTTTC. This gives the protein CASSEAGRQGTFTNVLTF.

This clonotype was counted at least ten times. The chain couples TRBV7-2 to TRBJ2-5, with TRBD2 matching 8 bases. The length of the CDR3 is 15 residues. Germline values: CDR1 SGHTA, CDR2 FQGNSA. After removal of 0 bases from V and 4 bases from J, the junction contained 4 bases not matched to a gene. CDR3 loop: CASSLAFGRGETQYF. CDR3 bases: TGTGCCAGCAGCTTAGCGTTCGGGAGGGGAGAGACCCAGTACTTC.

This chain uses TRBV28 with TRBJ2-7; the match to TRBD2 covers 10 bases. The CDR3 has 18 amino acids. V was pared by 3 bases and J by 3 bases, with 14 bases of the junction left unmatched. CDR1 MDHEN and CDR2 SYDVKM come from the germline V gene. The CDR3 DNA is TGTGCCAGCAGTTTTCCCCATTTAGCTAGCGGGAGAATCTACGAGCAGTACTTC. It translates to CASSFPHLASGRIYEQYF.

This clonotype was detected only a few times. V gene TRBV7-2 combines with J gene TRBJ1-6; D gene ambiguous. Trimming shortened V by 5 bases and J by 9 bases, and 11 bases separated the two germline ends. CDR1 is SGHTA, CDR2 FQGNSA, per germline. CDR3 length: 13 amino acids. The CDR3 is CASSEGHGSPLHF. CDR3 nucleotide sequence: TGTGCCAGCAGCGAAGGCCATGGTTCACCCCTCCACTTT. Drawing the rest from reference TRBV7-2 and TRBJ1-6, the complete variable domain is GAGVSQSPSNKVTEKGKDVELRCDPISGHTALYWYRQSLGQGLEFLIYFQGNSAPDKSGLPSDRFSAERTGGSVSTLTIQRTQQEDSAVYLCASSEGHGSPLHFGNGTRLTVT.